This T cell receptor (beta chain) was captured by sequencing in a study of T cell responses to AZD1222 COVID-19 vaccine. On this clone itself: Its cognate antigen is unknown.

Study-wide findings and caveats: When two AZD1222 doses had been given, Spike-specific TCR breadth and depth rose.

The protocol was immunoSEQ multiplex PCR, while the TCRdb copy is restricted to in-frame clones and leaves out a portion. Here the sample spans tens of thousands of clones, roughly 90% being singletons. The CDR3 sequence is 17 residues long. V was clipped by 7 bases and J by 5 bases; unmatched bases: 13. Germline CDR1 and CDR2: MDHEN and SYDVKM. The material was peripheral blood, obtained 28 days after the second AZD1222 dose. The TCR was taken from an adult who received the AZD1222 COVID-19 vaccine. The rearrangement uses TRBV28 and TRBJ2-2; 10 bases line up with TRBD2. The CDR3 DNA follows: TGTGCCAGCAAATTGGCGGGGCTAGCGGGAGTGACCGGGGAGCTGTTTTTT. This codes for CASKLAGLAGVTGELFF.